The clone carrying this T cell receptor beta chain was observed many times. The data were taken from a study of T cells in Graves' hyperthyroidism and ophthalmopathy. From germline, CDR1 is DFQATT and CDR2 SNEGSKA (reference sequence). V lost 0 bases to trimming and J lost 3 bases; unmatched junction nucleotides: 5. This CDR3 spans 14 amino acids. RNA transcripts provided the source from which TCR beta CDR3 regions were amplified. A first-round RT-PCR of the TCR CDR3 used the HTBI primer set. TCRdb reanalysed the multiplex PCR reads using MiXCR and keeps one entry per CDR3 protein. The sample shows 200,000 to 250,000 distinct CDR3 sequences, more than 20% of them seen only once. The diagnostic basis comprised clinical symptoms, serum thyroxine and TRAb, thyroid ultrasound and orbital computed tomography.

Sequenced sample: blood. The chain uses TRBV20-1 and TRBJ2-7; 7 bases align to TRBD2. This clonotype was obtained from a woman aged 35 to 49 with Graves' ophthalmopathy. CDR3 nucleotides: TGCAGTGCTAGAGAAGAGACTAGCAGCTACGAGCAGTACTTC. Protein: CSAREETSSYEQYF.